The 7 T cell receptor beta chains presented below share a single source sample, sequenced in a study of memory CD4+ T cells and cytomegalovirus serostatus. The sort gate was single viable CD3+CD4+CD8-CD45RO+ cells for memory CD4+ T cells. TCRdb's table, derived via immunoSEQ multiplex PCR, lists solely in-frame clones and lacks some. In the table there are tens of thousands of clones, about four fifths of which are singletons. The sample taken for sequencing was memory CD4+ T cells from blood. These receptors were collected from an adult in good health and CMV-seronegative. Some clones in this sample may be carry-over from other donors' samples.

This clone showed up just a few times. V gene TRBV10-1 combines with J gene TRBJ2-1, with 10 bases aligning to TRBD1. This CDR3 is built from 15 residues. J was trimmed by 5 bases and V by 6 bases; bases with no gene match: 7. Looked up from germline, CDR1 is WNHNN and CDR2 is SYGVQD (reference sequence). The CDR3 sequence: CASSSGTGVHNEQFF. CDR3 in DNA: TGCGCCAGCAGCTCCGGGACAGGGGTACACAATGAGCAGTTCTTC.

The V gene is TRBV6-1, the J gene TRBJ1-2; D perhaps matches TRBD1 (6 bases). Per the germline V gene, CDR1 is MNHNS and CDR2 is SASEGT. This CDR3 comprises 13 residues. V lost 6 bases, J lost 5 bases, and 13 bases lay in between. DNA of the CDR3: TGTGCCAGCAGGGACGGGGGGGCGTATGGCTACACCTTC. Its translation is CASRDGGAYGYTF.

The rearrangement links TRBV5-6 to TRBJ2-3; D is unresolved. Germline V lookup: CDR1 SGHDT, CDR2 YYEEEE. The CDR3 spans 14 residues. The V end lost 4 bases, the J end lost 2 bases, and 11 bases lay between the germline ends. The CDR3 region is CASSLKHDTDTQYF. CDR3 DNA sequence: TGTGCCAGCAGCCTAAAGCATGACACAGATACGCAGTATTTT.

The DNA of the CDR3 is TGCGCCAGCAGCTTGTACGGGTCGGGAGTTTACAATGAGCAGTTCTTC. Protein product: CASSLYGSGVYNEQFF. The V gene is TRBV5-1, the J gene TRBJ2-1, with D possibly TRBD2 on 6 matching bases. The V end lost 1 base, the J end lost 4 bases, and 15 bases lay between the germline ends. CDR3 length: 16 residues. CDR1 is SGHRS and CDR2 is YFSETQ in the germline V gene.

This chain joins TRBV7-2 and TRBJ2-4; tentatively, D is TRBD1 or TRBD2 (5 bases each). Trimming pared 5 bases from V and 7 bases from J, leaving 12 bases between. The germline gives CDR1 SGHTA, CDR2 FQGNSA. The CDR3 has 13 amino acids. The CDR3 loop reads CASSLGGVNIQYF. The DNA of the CDR3 is TGTGCCAGCAGCCTTGGGGGAGTGAACATTCAGTACTTC.

The gene calls are TRBV10-3 and TRBJ2-5; D is perhaps TRBD1 or TRBD2 (5 bases each). CDR1 is ENHRY and CDR2 is SYGVKD in the germline V gene. The length of the CDR3 is 16 residues. With 5 bases removed from V and 1 base from J, the gap between germline ends came to 17 bases. CDR3 residues: CAISRQARGTQETQYF. The CDR3 DNA sequence: TGTGCCATCAGTCGCCAGGCCCGGGGCACCCAAGAGACCCAGTACTTC.

Regarding this clone: Other DNA sequences from this sample encode an identical CDR3 as well. V usage is TRBV5-1 and J usage is TRBJ2-1; 8 positions agree with TRBD2. This CDR3 comprises 14 residues. Unmatched junction bases numbered 7, after V lost 3 bases and J lost 8 bases. CDR1 and CDR2 from the germline V gene are SGHRS and YFSETQ. The CDR3, as DNA: TGCGCCAGCAGCTCCGGGACTAGTCGCGATGAGCAGTTCTTC. This encodes CASSSGTSRDEQFF.